This entry describes one T cell receptor beta chain. Its antigen is not known. This entry belongs to a study of CXCR3-negative and CXCR3-positive naive CD8 T cells. Study conclusions and caveats: More hydrophobic TRB CDR3s were found in CXCR3-positive naive cells than in CXCR3-negative naive cells.

Germline lookup yields CDR1 SQVTM and CDR2 ANQGSEA. This CDR3 comprises 13 residues. Through 5' RACE with UMI labels, the TRB cDNA libraries were prepared. For each CDR3 protein, TCRdb gives one entry from its re-call of the 5' RACE reads, without DNA. Its table records 130,000 or so distinct CDR3 sequences. This sequence was found in a human donor in good health. Some clones in this sample may be carry-over from other donors' samples. The chain has TRBV29-1 and TRBJ2-5; TCRdb selects TRBD1, and the lack of DNA leaves this call unchecked. Sample: naive CXCR3+ CD8+ T cells from blood. Indicated subset: CD45RO-CCR7+CD27+CD95- naive CD8+ T cells expressing CXCR3 (TNR3+). CDR3 in amino acids: CSVGQGPGETQYF.